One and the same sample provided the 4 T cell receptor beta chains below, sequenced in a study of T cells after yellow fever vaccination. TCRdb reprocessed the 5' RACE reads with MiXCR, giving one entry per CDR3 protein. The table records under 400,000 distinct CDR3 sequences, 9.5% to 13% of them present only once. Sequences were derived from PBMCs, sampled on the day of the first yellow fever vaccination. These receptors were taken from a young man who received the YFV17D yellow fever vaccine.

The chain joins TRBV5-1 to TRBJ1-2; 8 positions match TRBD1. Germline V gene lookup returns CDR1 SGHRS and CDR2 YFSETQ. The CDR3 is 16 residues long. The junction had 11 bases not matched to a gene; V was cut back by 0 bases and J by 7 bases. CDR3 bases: TGCGCCAGCAGCTTGGGGGGGACAGGCGATTTTTCTGGCTACACCTTC. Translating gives CASSLGGTGDFSGYTF.

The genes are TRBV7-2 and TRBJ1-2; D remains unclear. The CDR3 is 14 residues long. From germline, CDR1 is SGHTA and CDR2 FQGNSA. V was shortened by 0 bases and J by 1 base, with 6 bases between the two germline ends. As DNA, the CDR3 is TGTGCCAGCAGCTTAGCCCGAAATAACTATGGCTACACCTTC. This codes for CASSLARNNYGYTF.

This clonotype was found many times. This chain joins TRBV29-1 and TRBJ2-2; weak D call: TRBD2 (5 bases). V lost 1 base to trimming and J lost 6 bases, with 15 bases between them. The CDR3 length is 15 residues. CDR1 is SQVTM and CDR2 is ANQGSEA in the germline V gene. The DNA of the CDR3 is TGCAGCGTTGAAGGAACTAGTCCAAGTTCCGGGGAGCTGTTTTTT. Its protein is CSVEGTSPSSGELFF.

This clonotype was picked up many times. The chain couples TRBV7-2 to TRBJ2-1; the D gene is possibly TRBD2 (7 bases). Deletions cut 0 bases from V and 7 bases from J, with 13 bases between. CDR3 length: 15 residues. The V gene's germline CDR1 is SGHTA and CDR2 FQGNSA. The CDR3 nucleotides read TGTGCCAGCAGCTTAGCTTGGACTAGGGGGAATGAGCAGTTCTTC. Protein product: CASSLAWTRGNEQFF.